This T cell receptor (beta chain) is drawn from a study of T-cell reconstitution after alpha-beta-depleted transplantation in children. Unique molecular identifiers featured in how the TCRbeta library was prepared. Each CDR3 protein gets one entry after TCRdb re-called the PCR reads with MiXCR. The sample includes approximately 650,000 distinct CDR3 sequences, about an eighth of them seen just once. The germline CDR1 and CDR2 sequences are DFQATT and SNEGSKA (reference sequence). Trimming removed 6 bases at V and 1 base at J, with 19 bases between. This CDR3 has 16 residues. The origin of this receptor is a girl aged 2 to 10 with congenital amegakaryocytic thrombocytopenia, due to receive a stem cell transplant. The genes are TRBV20-1 and TRBJ2-1, with D perhaps TRBD2 (5 bases). Sample: PBMCs, taken before TCRalphabeta/CD19-depleted stem cell transplant. The CDR3 coding sequence is TGCAGTGCCAGATCCAGAAGAGGGATATCCTACAATGAGCAGTTCTTC. Its translation is CSARSRRGISYNEQFF.